The entry that follows covers one T cell receptor (beta chain) sequence. Trimming stripped 3 bases from V and 6 bases from J, with 15 bases between. CDR3 length: 15 amino acids. Germline CDR1 and CDR2: LNHDA and SQIVND (reference sequence). This specimen belongs to a study of T cell changes during pregnancy in multiple sclerosis. TCRdb's copy holds only in-frame clones and misses some; the assay was immunoSEQ multiplex PCR. Of about 40,000 clones detected, 80% to 95% appear once; the ten largest clones hold under 15%. This TCR was sampled from a female donor with multiple sclerosis, enrolled in a pregnancy study. The sample here was CD8+ T cells from peripheral blood mononuclear cells, taken in the first trimester of pregnancy. V is TRBV19 and J is TRBJ2-1, with TRBD2 as a possible D gene (5 bases). This CDR3 is CASSIPPAEINEQFF. The CDR3 DNA sequence: TGTGCCAGTAGTATCCCTCCAGCGGAGATCAATGAGCAGTTCTTC.